Below, 5 T cell receptor beta chains from the same sample are listed, as sequenced in a study of T-cell reconstitution after alpha-beta-depleted transplantation in children. TCRbeta library construction was performed incorporating unique molecular identifiers. TCRdb analysed the PCR reads with MiXCR anew, one entry per CDR3 protein. The sample holds almost 250,000 distinct CDR3 sequences, roughly 25% seen once. The sequencing used PBMCs, collected before TCRalphabeta/CD19-depleted stem cell transplant. The receptors come from a girl aged 2 to 9 with Fanconi anemia, due to receive a stem cell transplant.

This clonotype was seen more than once but under ten times. This chain connects TRBV7-2 to TRBJ2-5; D remains unclear. Trimming removed 3 bases at V and 7 bases at J, with 9 bases between. CDR3 length: 12 residues. Looked up from germline, CDR1 is SGHTA and CDR2 is FQGNSA. CDR3 nucleotides: TGTGCCAGCAGCTTCCCGGATGGGACCCAGTACTTC. Translation gives CASSFPDGTQYF.

The chain uses TRBV29-1 and TRBJ1-2, with a weak D call TRBD1 (6 bases). The CDR3 runs 14 residues. Trimming pared 7 bases from V and 4 bases from J, leaving 19 bases between. The V gene's germline CDR1 is SQVTM and CDR2 ANQGSEA. For the CDR3, the DNA is TGCAGCGCCGTAAAACGGGACAACATCTATGGCTACACCTTC. Its protein product is CSAVKRDNIYGYTF.

This clonotype was counted many times. The V gene is TRBV10-3, the J gene TRBJ2-2; D is uncertain. Trimming took off 3 bases at V and 1 base at J, with 3 bases between the two ends. Looked up from germline, CDR1 is ENHRY and CDR2 is SYGVKD. CDR3 length: 13 residues. In DNA form, the CDR3 reads TGTGCCATCAGTGAACAGAACACCGGGGAGCTGTTTTTT. Protein sequence: CAISEQNTGELFF.

The chain carries TRBV21-1 and TRBJ2-7; TRBD1 reflects the table's D call only, with no check against the DNA. TRBV21-1 counts as a pseudogene. CDR3 length equals 10 residues. CDR3 region: CASSIRGQYF. CDR3 DNA sequence: TGTGCCAGCAGCATCCGGGGACAGTACTTC.

This clonotype appeared many times. The chain carries TRBV4-2 and TRBJ2-1; 12 nucleotides match TRBD2. The germline gives CDR1 LGHNA, CDR2 YNFKEQ. The CDR3 runs 20 residues. The V segment lost 0 bases and the J segment 0 bases; nucleotides outside the gene matches: 9. The CDR3 sequence is CASSQESLAGGPASYNEQFF. CDR3 sequence (DNA): TGTGCCAGCAGCCAAGAGTCCCTAGCGGGAGGGCCGGCCTCCTACAATGAGCAGTTCTTC.